Listed below are T cell receptor beta chains from one sample, sequenced in a study of cytomegalovirus exposure and HLA in healthy donors. Assay: immunoSEQ multiplex PCR; the TCRdb copy retains only in-frame clones and omits some. The sample lists under 70,000 clones; 86% were seen once. Sample: PBMCs. The receptor source for this set is a woman aged 30 to 39 in good health and CMV-seronegative. The CDR3 runs from the conserved cysteine through the conserved F or W. A D gene is named only where the DNA matches it firmly. Only part of the rows carry a size: once, few, many, or a class if the clone is expanded.

j_call | v_call | clone_size | d_call | cdr3_aa | cdr3_nt
TRBJ1-1 | TRBV6-5 | few | NA | CASSYLPDRLEAFF | TGTGCCAGCAGTTACTTGCCGGACAGATTAGAAGCTTTCTTT
TRBJ1-5 | TRBV19 | NA | TRBD1 | CASSPRTGHQPQHF | TGTGCCAGTAGTCCCCGGACAGGGCATCAGCCCCAGCATTTT
TRBJ2-7 | TRBV5-6 | NA | TRBD1 | CASSLGQGAYEQYF | TGTGCCAGCAGCTTGGGACAGGGGGCTTACGAGCAGTACTTC
TRBJ1-1 | TRBV27 | NA | NA | CASSLVGSGGIWTEAFF | TGTGCCAGCAGTTTAGTAGGGAGTGGGGGGATTTGGACTGAAGCTTTCTTT
TRBJ1-1 | TRBV28 | NA | TRBD1 | CASFPGTENTEAFF | TGTGCCAGCTTCCCCGGGACAGAGAACACTGAAGCTTTCTTT
TRBJ2-1 | TRBV7-3 | NA | TRBD1 | CASSSPGQGIHNEQFF | TGTGCCAGCAGCTCCCCGGGACAGGGGATTCACAATGAGCAGTTCTTC
TRBJ1-3 | TRBV5-6 | few | TRBD1 | CASSPGTGFGNTIYF | TGTGCCAGCAGCCCCGGGACAGGTTTTGGAAACACCATATATTTT
TRBJ2-7 | TRBV7-9 | NA | NA | CASSLTGSVYEQYF | TGTGCCAGCAGCCTTACAGGGAGCGTCTACGAGCAGTACTTC
TRBJ2-3 | TRBV7-3 | NA | NA | CASSAGVAASTDTQYF | TGTGCCAGCAGCGCCGGGGTAGCGGCTAGCACAGATACGCAGTATTTT
TRBJ1-2 | TRBV6-1 | once | TRBD1 | CASSGQTGGGYGYTF | TGTGCCAGCAGTGGGCAGACAGGGGGCGGCTATGGCTACACCTTC
TRBJ2-2 | TRBV29-1 | NA | TRBD1 | CSVGIGQVNTGELFF | TGCAGCGTTGGTATCGGACAGGTGAACACCGGGGAGCTGTTTTTT
TRBJ2-7 | TRBV6-1 | NA | NA | CASSDNYEQYF | TGTGCCAGCAGTGATAACTACGAGCAGTACTTC
TRBJ2-1 | TRBV6-1 | NA | TRBD2 | CASRLAGEGYEQFF | TGTGCCAGCAGACTAGCGGGAGAGGGTTATGAGCAGTTCTTC
TRBJ2-7 | TRBV4-1 | NA | TRBD1 | CASSQPGTGGYEQYF | TGCGCCAGCAGCCAACCGGGGACAGGGGGCTACGAGCAGTACTTC
TRBJ2-2 | TRBV9 | NA | TRBD1 | CASSVLTGGAPGELFF | TGTGCCAGCAGCGTACTGACAGGGGGCGCACCCGGGGAGCTGTTTTTT
TRBJ2-1 | TRBV5-1 | NA | TRBD2 | CASSLTTSSSAEQFF | TGCGCCAGCAGCTTAACGACTAGCTCGAGTGCTGAGCAGTTCTTC
TRBJ2-1 | TRBV4-2 | NA | TRBD2 | CASSQETSGIIYEQFF | TGTGCCAGCAGCCAAGAAACTAGCGGGATTATATATGAGCAGTTCTTC
TRBJ2-1 | TRBV14 | NA | NA | CASSQVTNSYNEQFF | TGTGCCAGCAGCCAAGTAACAAACTCCTACAATGAGCAGTTCTTC
TRBJ1-2 | TRBV2 | NA | TRBD1 | CASSTTGGYGYTF | TGTGCCAGCAGTACCACAGGGGGCTATGGCTACACCTTC
TRBJ2-5 | TRBV5-1 | NA | TRBD2 | CASSLTGGRETQYF | TGCGCCAGCAGCTTGACGGGAGGGCGAGAGACCCAGTACTTC
TRBJ2-1 | TRBV5-1 | NA | TRBD1 | CASSAPGTGGSDEQFF | TGCGCCAGCAGCGCCCCCGGGACAGGGGGCTCGGATGAGCAGTTCTTC
TRBJ1-2 | TRBV19 | NA | NA | CASSSGGANYGYTF | TGTGCCAGTAGTTCGGGGGGCGCCAACTATGGCTACACCTTC
TRBJ2-2 | TRBV9 | NA | NA | CASSSRTGAGELFF | TGTGCCAGCAGCTCCCGAACGGGGGCCGGGGAGCTGTTTTTT
TRBJ2-4 | TRBV18 | NA | TRBD1 | CASSPFQGQGENIQYF | TGTGCCAGCTCACCATTTCAGGGGCAGGGGGAAAACATTCAGTACTTC
TRBJ1-2 | TRBV30 | few | NA | CAWGSNYGYTF | TGTGCCTGGGGCTCCAACTATGGCTACACCTTC
TRBJ2-7 | TRBV7-2 | NA | NA | CACGAQQGSSYEQYF | TGTGCCTGCGGGGCCCAGCAGGGTTCAAGCTACGAGCAGTACTTC
TRBJ1-1 | TRBV6-5 | once | TRBD1 | CASNDLGTGWDEAFF | TGTGCCAGCAATGATCTTGGGACAGGGTGGGATGAAGCTTTCTTT
TRBJ2-7 | TRBV14 | NA | TRBD2 | CASSQVLAGGPTYEQYF | TGTGCCAGCAGCCAAGTTCTAGCGGGAGGTCCTACCTACGAGCAGTACTTC
TRBJ2-4 | TRBV28 | NA | NA | CASSFSLEGYIQYF | TGTGCCAGCAGTTTTAGTTTGGAGGGCTACATTCAGTACTTC
TRBJ2-7 | TRBV28 | NA | TRBD1 | CASSATGGEQYF | TGTGCCAGCAGTGCTACAGGGGGCGAGCAGTACTTC
TRBJ2-5 | TRBV10-3 | NA | NA | CAISTDRVGGAETQYF | TGTGCCATCAGTACAGACAGGGTCGGCGGGGCAGAGACCCAGTACTTC
TRBJ2-3 | TRBV27 | NA | NA | CASSLGGGWTDTQYF | TGTGCCAGCAGTTTAGGAGGGGGCTGGACAGATACGCAGTATTTT
TRBJ1-2 | TRBV5-1 | once | TRBD1 | CASSWTQGAGSGYTF | TGCGCCAGCAGCTGGACCCAGGGGGCCGGGAGTGGCTACACCTTC
TRBJ1-6 | TRBV30 | NA | NA | CAWSLNRVVKFSPLHF | TGTGCCTGGAGTCTAAACAGGGTGGTTAAATTCTCACCCCTCCACTTT
TRBJ2-1 | TRBV7-9 | once | TRBD2 | CASSPGLAGDNEQFF | TGTGCCAGCAGCCCCGGACTAGCGGGGGACAATGAGCAGTTCTTC
TRBJ1-1 | TRBV19 | NA | NA | CASSIRGTEAFF | TGTGCCAGTAGTATAAGGGGCACTGAAGCTTTCTTT
TRBJ1-5 | TRBV7-2 | NA | NA | CASSLVPNQPQHF | TGTGCCAGCAGCTTAGTCCCAAATCAGCCCCAGCATTTT